The 21 T cell receptor beta chains below were found in one sample sequenced in a study of post-analysis software for immune sequencing data. General study points: The five TRBV segments detected at higher frequency in patients than in controls included TRBV5-6, TRBV5-1 and TRBV20-1.

The TCR beta cDNA libraries contained unique molecular identifiers. TCRdb re-called the PCR reads with MiXCR, one entry per CDR3 protein. The table lists 400,000 to 500,000 distinct CDR3 sequences, about 40% of them singletons. Their recognized antigens are unknown. The sequencing input was blood. The receptor source for this set is a girl aged 2-10 years with multiple sclerosis.

The chain joins TRBV2 to TRBJ2-1; D call uncertain. The germline V gene has CDR1 SNHLY and CDR2 FYNNEI. V was pared by 8 bases and J by 7 bases, with 12 bases between. This CDR3 has 12 residues. Here the CDR3 reads CASSTRRNEQFF. For the CDR3, the DNA is TGTGCCAGCTCAACCCGTAGGAATGAGCAGTTCTTC.

The gene calls are TRBV29-1 and TRBJ2-7, with TRBD1 matching 7 bases. The trim removed 1 base at V and 0 bases at J, leaving 6 bases unmatched. The CDR3 sequence is 15 residues long. Germline V CDR1 and CDR2: SQVTM, ANQGSEA. Here the CDR3 DNA reads TGCAGCGTTGAAGGTCGACAGGGAAGCTCCTACGAGCAGTACTTC. Its protein product is CSVEGRQGSSYEQYF.

This rearrangement joins TRBV20-1 to TRBJ1-2; 11 bases map to TRBD1. This CDR3 contains 17 residues. Germline-derived CDR1 and CDR2 are DFQATT and SNEGSKA (reference sequence). V was clipped by 3 bases and J by 3 bases; unmatched bases: 12. Here the CDR3 DNA reads TGCAGTGCTAGTGACTGGTGGACAGGGGGCAGTTACTATGGCTACACCTTC. It codes for CSASDWWTGGSYYGYTF.

Points on this clonotype: The CDR3 ends on some other residue instead of the conserved phenylalanine or tryptophan, so this is likely a read error. This chain joins TRBV12-3 or TRBV12-4 and TRBJ1-2; the match to TRBD1 covers 7 bases. This CDR3 comprises 14 residues. J was trimmed by 5 bases and V by 6 bases; bases with no gene match: 9. CDR3 nucleotide sequence: TGTGCCAGCAGGGGAGACAGGGAGAATTATGGCTACACCTGC. Translated: CASRGDRENYGYTC.

This clonotype was seen only a few times. Compared with germline, one end of the junction differs, possibly owing to a read error. The V and J genes are TRBV28 and TRBJ2-5; 9 nucleotides match TRBD1. From germline, CDR1 is MDHEN and CDR2 SYDVKM. This CDR3 has 15 residues. The CDR3, as DNA: TGTGCCAGCAGCCCCGGGACAGGGTACCAAGAGGCCCAGTACTTC. It codes for CASSPGTGYQEAQYF.

V usage is TRBV6-6 and J usage is TRBJ2-3; D unresolved. The CDR3 sequence is 13 residues long. V was pared by 7 bases and J by 1 base, with 9 bases between. In germline, CDR1 is MNHNY, CDR2 SVGAGI (reference sequence). The DNA of the CDR3 is TGTGCCAGCACAAGACTGGGCACAGATACGCAGTATTTT. As protein: CASTRLGTDTQYF.

The rearrangement links TRBV13 to TRBJ2-7, with 7 bases matching TRBD1. With 1 base clipped from V and 2 bases from J, the junction kept 11 bases outside the gene matches. The CDR3 length is 17 residues. Germline loops: CDR1 PRHDT, CDR2 FYEKMQ (reference sequence). The CDR3 loop is CASSLVGEGQDPYEQYF. The CDR3 nucleotides read TGTGCCAGCAGCTTAGTAGGGGAAGGACAGGACCCCTACGAGCAGTACTTC.

The chain is built from TRBV20-1 and TRBJ1-2; D possibly corresponds to TRBD1 (6 bases). Germline V gives CDR1 DFQATT, CDR2 SNEGSKA (reference sequence). Trimming removed 5 bases at V and 3 bases at J, with 13 bases between. The CDR3 consists of 13 residues. The CDR3 nucleotides read TGCAGTGCTGTCGACAGGATGGACTATGGCTACACCTTC. Translated: CSAVDRMDYGYTF.

There are a few counts of this clonotype. The chain is built from TRBV28 and TRBJ2-3; TRBD2 aligns across 8 bases. The V gene's germline CDR1 is MDHEN and CDR2 SYDVKM. This CDR3 spans 16 amino acids. With 5 bases clipped from V and 2 bases from J, the junction kept 9 bases outside the gene matches. The CDR3 reads CASSNLAGLDTDTQYF. The CDR3 DNA is TGTGCCAGCAGTAACCTAGCGGGTCTTGACACAGATACGCAGTATTTT.

Written as DNA, the CDR3 is TGTGCCAGCAAACTCACCGCCGGGGGCACTTATGGCTACACCTTC. Encoded protein: CASKLTAGGTYGYTF. The J gene is TRBJ1-2, the V gene TRBV6-2 or TRBV6-3; weak D call: TRBD1 (6 bases). V was trimmed by 7 bases and J by 5 bases, leaving 20 bases between them. In germline, CDR1 is MNHEY, CDR2 SVGEGT. This CDR3 has 15 amino acids.

This clonotype was found once. This chain uses TRBV6-2 or TRBV6-3 with TRBJ1-4; tentatively, D is TRBD1 (6 bases). CDR1 is MNHEY and CDR2 is SVGEGT in the germline V gene. The V end lost 6 bases, the J end lost 7 bases, and 15 bases lay between the germline ends. This CDR3 comprises 14 residues. CDR3: CASRTGWSVEKLFF. The CDR3 bases are TGTGCCAGCAGAACAGGGTGGAGCGTTGAAAAACTGTTTTTT.

The V call is TRBV20-1, the J call TRBJ2-5, with D maybe TRBD2 (5 bases). This CDR3 has 13 amino acids. Germline V gene data show CDR1 as DFQATT and CDR2 as SNEGSKA (reference sequence). V was trimmed by 1 base and J by 1 base, leaving 7 bases between them. In DNA, the CDR3 is TGCAGTGCTAGAGTGGGAGCCCAAGAGACCCAGTACTTC. It yields the protein CSARVGAQETQYF.

V is TRBV6-6 and J is TRBJ1-5; D is undetermined. V was pared by 7 bases and J by 5 bases, with 15 bases between. CDR1 MNHNY and CDR2 SVGAGI come from the germline V gene (reference sequence). The CDR3 spans 14 residues. The CDR3 nucleotides are TGTGCCAGCACCATACAAGGGAGGGATCAGCCCCAGCATTTT. Translation: CASTIQGRDQPQHF.

This clonotype was seen a few times. The V gene is TRBV28, the J gene TRBJ1-2, with D perhaps matching TRBD1 (5 bases). Trimming took 7 bases from V and 4 from J, leaving 10 bases between them. The length of the CDR3 is 12 residues. In germline, CDR1 is MDHEN, CDR2 SYDVKM. CDR3 nucleotides: TGTGCCAGCATCGGGGGAGGCTATGGCTACACCTTC. This codes for CASIGGGYGYTF.

This clonotype has more than one count but fewer than ten. The chain links TRBV28 to TRBJ1-5, with a weak D call TRBD1 (5 bases). V lost 3 bases and J lost 6, with 30 bases in between. Germline values: CDR1 MDHEN, CDR2 SYDVKM. There are 20 residues in the CDR3. In DNA form, the CDR3 reads TGTGCCAGCAGTTTTCCGAGATCAGGGAGGGACTCCAAATTGGGTCAGCCCCAGCATTTT. This encodes CASSFPRSGRDSKLGQPQHF.

This clonotype has a count of ten or more. The chain is built from TRBV29-1 and TRBJ2-3; the D gene is possibly TRBD2 (5 bases). With 7 bases removed from V and 5 bases from J, the gap between germline ends came to 13 bases. Germline assignment: CDR1 SQVTM and CDR2 ANQGSEA. This CDR3 is 12 amino acids long. The CDR3 here is CSAKTAGDTQYF. The DNA of the CDR3 is TGCAGCGCCAAAACCGCGGGAGATACGCAGTATTTT.

The chain is built from TRBV29-1 and TRBJ2-5, with D hard to call. Per the germline V gene, CDR1 is SQVTM and CDR2 is ANQGSEA. The CDR3 loop spans 12 amino acids. V was clipped by 4 bases and J by 3 bases, with 9 bases between them. DNA of the CDR3: TGCAGCGTTGGGGCCCAGGAAGAGACCCAGTACTTC. Translated: CSVGAQEETQYF.

This clonotype was found many times. In nucleotides, the CDR3 is TGCGCCAGCAGCCAAGGGTCGGGCTCTTACAATGAGCAGTTCTTC. As protein: CASSQGSGSYNEQFF. V is TRBV4-1 and J is TRBJ2-1; D not certain. There are 15 residues in the CDR3. Germline assignment: CDR1 MGHRA and CDR2 YSYEKL. V was cut by 1 base and J by 4 bases, with 11 bases left in between.

CDR3 nucleotide sequence: TGTGCCAGCAGTTTACCCGTCGGCGGGAATTCACCCCTCCACTTT. It specifies CASSLPVGGNSPLHF. The rearrangement links TRBV6-6 to TRBJ1-6, with unresolved D. The length of the CDR3 is 15 residues. From germline, CDR1 is MNHNY and CDR2 SVGAGI (reference sequence). Trimming removed 4 bases from V and 7 bases from J, with 14 bases in between.

The chain joins TRBV6-5 to TRBJ2-6, with TRBD1 identical over 8 bases. The length of the CDR3 is 21 residues. V was pared by 2 bases and J by 1 base, with 16 bases of the junction left unmatched. The germline V gene has CDR1 MNHEY and CDR2 SVGAGI. CDR3 nucleotides: TGTGCCAGCAGTTACCGCGACAGGGGTACGATATCGGGATCTGGGGCCAACGTCCTGACTTTC. Translation: CASSYRDRGTISGSGANVLTF.

This clonotype was detected a few times. The rearrangement links TRBV4-1 to TRBJ2-7; unclear D gene. CDR3 size: 16 residues. V was shortened by 2 bases and J by 3 bases, with 17 bases between the two germline ends. In germline, CDR1 is MGHRA, CDR2 YSYEKL. DNA for the CDR3: TGCGCCAGCAGCCAACCTTTAGTGGACGGAGTCTACGAGCAGTACTTC. Translated: CASSQPLVDGVYEQYF.